This is a list of T cell receptor beta chains from one sample in a study of T cells in localized non-small cell lung cancer. Assay: immunoSEQ multiplex PCR; the TCRdb copy retains only in-frame clones and omits some. The repertoire holds 30,000 or so clones, over 80% seen once, with 6.5% to 8% in the top ten. The specimen comprised peripheral blood, sampled before any cancer treatment. All receptors derive from a male donor aged 60 or over with stage I lung adenocarcinoma. CDR3s include the opening cysteine and the closing phenylalanine or tryptophan. D genes are given only for firm matches. Clone size appears in some rows only: once, few, many, or a class for an expanded clone.

abundance: NA
j_gene: TRBJ2-3
v_gene: TRBV28
d_gene: TRBD2
CDR3nt: TGTGCCAGCAGTCCCCAGGGACTAGCAGGGATAGATACGCAGTATTTT
CDR3aa: CASSPQGLAGIDTQYF

abundance: NA
j_gene: TRBJ2-3
v_gene: TRBV9
d_gene: TRBD2
CDR3nt: TGTGCCAGCAGCGCACTAGCGGGGCTCACAGATACGCAGTATTTT
CDR3aa: CASSALAGLTDTQYF

abundance: NA
j_gene: TRBJ1-2
v_gene: TRBV4-3
d_gene: NA
CDR3nt: TGCGCCAGCAGCCAAGTGAGGGACTATGGCTACACCTTC
CDR3aa: CASSQVRDYGYTF

abundance: NA
j_gene: TRBJ1-1
v_gene: TRBV5-1
d_gene: NA
CDR3nt: TGCGCCAGCAGCTTGATTGTCGGGACCACTGAAGCTTTCTTT
CDR3aa: CASSLIVGTTEAFF

abundance: once
j_gene: TRBJ2-3
v_gene: TRBV28
d_gene: TRBD2
CDR3nt: TGTGCCAGCAGCCGCGGGGGGGCCGGGACAGATACGCAGTATTTT
CDR3aa: CASSRGGAGTDTQYF

abundance: NA
j_gene: TRBJ2-7
v_gene: TRBV5-1
d_gene: TRBD2
CDR3nt: TGCGCCAGCAGCCCGGGACCCGTCAGCGGGGGACTCTCCTACGAGCAGTACTTC
CDR3aa: CASSPGPVSGGLSYEQYF

abundance: once
j_gene: TRBJ1-5
v_gene: TRBV19
d_gene: NA
CDR3nt: TGTGCCAGTAGTATAGGGTCGTATAGCAATCAGCCCCAGCATTTT
CDR3aa: CASSIGSYSNQPQHF

abundance: once
j_gene: TRBJ2-3
v_gene: TRBV19
d_gene: NA
CDR3nt: TGTGCCAGTAGTCCGATTCAGGGGCCAGGTACGCAGTATTTT
CDR3aa: CASSPIQGPGTQYF

abundance: few
j_gene: TRBJ2-3
v_gene: TRBV11-1
d_gene: TRBD2
CDR3nt: TGTGCCAGCAGCTTAGGAGGGGAGACCGGGAGGACAGATACGCAGTATTTT
CDR3aa: CASSLGGETGRTDTQYF

abundance: NA
j_gene: TRBJ2-5
v_gene: TRBV5-1
d_gene: NA
CDR3nt: TGCGCCAGCAGACAAAATCTTAAAGAGACCCAGTACTTC
CDR3aa: CASRQNLKETQYF

abundance: NA
j_gene: TRBJ1-4
v_gene: TRBV4-1
d_gene: NA
CDR3nt: TGCGCCAGCAGCCAAGACCGGGTGGTTCAAAAACTGTTTTTT
CDR3aa: CASSQDRVVQKLFF

abundance: NA
j_gene: TRBJ2-5
v_gene: TRBV6-1
d_gene: NA
CDR3nt: TGTGCCAGCAACGACCCCGTGGGGGAGACCCAGTACTTC
CDR3aa: CASNDPVGETQYF

abundance: NA
j_gene: TRBJ2-7
v_gene: TRBV11-2
d_gene: NA
CDR3nt: TGTGCCAGCAGCCACGGGATGACGGGACCGATCGAGCAGTACTTC
CDR3aa: CASSHGMTGPIEQYF

abundance: few
j_gene: TRBJ1-2
v_gene: TRBV19
d_gene: NA
CDR3nt: TGTGCCAGTTCCACTCGACAGACCCTTACTGGCTACACCTTC
CDR3aa: CASSTRQTLTGYTF

abundance: NA
j_gene: TRBJ2-7
v_gene: TRBV19
d_gene: TRBD1
CDR3nt: TGTGCCAGTTCCACAGGGGCCACGGACCACGAGCAGTACTTC
CDR3aa: CASSTGATDHEQYF

abundance: once
j_gene: TRBJ2-6
v_gene: TRBV7-3
d_gene: NA
CDR3nt: TGTGCCAGCAGCCCACCTGGGGCCAACGTCCTGACTTTC
CDR3aa: CASSPPGANVLTF

abundance: NA
j_gene: TRBJ2-2
v_gene: TRBV11-2
d_gene: NA
CDR3nt: TGTGCCAGCAGCGGGAGGATGAACACCGGGGAGCTGTTTTTT
CDR3aa: CASSGRMNTGELFF

abundance: NA
j_gene: TRBJ2-2
v_gene: TRBV7-7
d_gene: NA
CDR3nt: TGTGCCAGCTCAAGGGAAGCGGCCGGGGAGCTGTTTTTT
CDR3aa: CASSREAAGELFF

abundance: NA
j_gene: TRBJ2-1
v_gene: TRBV9
d_gene: TRBD1
CDR3nt: TGTGCCAGCAGCGAGGGACAGCCGAGCCTCAATGAGCAGTTCTTC
CDR3aa: CASSEGQPSLNEQFF

abundance: few
j_gene: TRBJ1-6
v_gene: TRBV28
d_gene: NA
CDR3nt: TGTGCCAGCAGTTTAGAGGGGGTAGGGAGGAATTCACCCCTCCACTTT
CDR3aa: CASSLEGVGRNSPLHF

abundance: NA
j_gene: TRBJ1-1
v_gene: TRBV6-5
d_gene: NA
CDR3nt: TGTGCCAGCAGTTACTCCGCCCACACTGAAGCTTTCTTT
CDR3aa: CASSYSAHTEAFF

abundance: NA
j_gene: TRBJ1-3
v_gene: TRBV5-6
d_gene: TRBD1
CDR3nt: TGTGCCAGCAGCTCGCAGGGGGCAGAAGGAAACACCATATATTTT
CDR3aa: CASSSQGAEGNTIYF

abundance: NA
j_gene: TRBJ1-4
v_gene: TRBV7-2
d_gene: NA
CDR3nt: TGTGCCAGCAGCAGGGGCCGGCTTAATGAAAAACTGTTTTTT
CDR3aa: CASSRGRLNEKLFF

abundance: NA
j_gene: TRBJ1-1
v_gene: TRBV5-8
d_gene: NA
CDR3nt: TGTGCCAGCAGCTTTGTTTCTCTAGCGATGAACACTGAAGCTTTCTTT
CDR3aa: CASSFVSLAMNTEAFF

abundance: NA
j_gene: TRBJ2-5
v_gene: TRBV5-5
d_gene: NA
CDR3nt: TGTGCCAGCAGTGGGACTTCACAAGAGACCCAGTACTTC
CDR3aa: CASSGTSQETQYF

abundance: NA
j_gene: TRBJ1-1
v_gene: TRBV6-5
d_gene: NA
CDR3nt: TGTGCCAGCAGTTACCAATACCTGCTTCCCTTT
CDR3aa: CASSYQYLLPF

abundance: few
j_gene: TRBJ1-1
v_gene: TRBV30
d_gene: NA
CDR3nt: TGTGCCTGGAGTGTACTCGGGAACACTGAAGCTTTCTTT
CDR3aa: CAWSVLGNTEAFF

abundance: NA
j_gene: TRBJ1-1
v_gene: TRBV7-9
d_gene: NA
CDR3nt: TGTGCCAGCAGCTTAGCCACTGAAGCTTTCTTT
CDR3aa: CASSLATEAFF

abundance: NA
j_gene: TRBJ2-1
v_gene: TRBV5-1
d_gene: NA
CDR3nt: TGCGCCAGCAGCTTGGGAGGGGGGGCCGATGAGCAGTTCTTC
CDR3aa: CASSLGGGADEQFF